The source of this T cell receptor (beta chain) is a study of identical twins. Study conclusions and caveats: Twins' excess sharing was less marked for out-of-frame beta sequences.

Through template switching, a universal primer site was introduced, and the cDNA contained unique molecular identifiers. TCRdb independently ran MiXCR on the 5' RACE reads; one entry per CDR3 protein. The sample yields roughly 1,500,000 distinct CDR3 sequences, about 32% seen once. On this clonotype itself: Its antigen remains unidentified.

This CDR3 spans 15 amino acids. Trimming pared 6 bases from V and 4 bases from J, leaving 16 bases between. Germline CDR1 and CDR2: LNHDA and SQIVND (reference sequence). The sequencing input was cord blood. The origin of this receptor is a newborn girl in good health. The chain employs TRBV19 and TRBJ1-5; possible D gene TRBD1, 6 bases. CDR3 nucleotides: TGTGCCAGTAGAGAGTTACAGGGCAAGAATCAGCCCCAGCATTTT. Protein product: CASRELQGKNQPQHF. The full variable domain, in which reference TRBV19 and TRBJ1-5 provide the parts outside the CDR3, is DGGITQSPKYLFRKEGQNVTLSCEQNLNHDAMYWYRQDPGQGLRLIYYSQIVNDFQKGDIAEGYSVSREKKESFPLTVTSAQKNPTAFYLCASRELQGKNQPQHFGDGTRLSIL.